These T cell receptor beta chains were read from a single sample in a study of T-cell reconstitution after alpha-beta-depleted transplantation in children. TCRdb ran MiXCR on the PCR reads and lists one entry per CDR3 protein. The sample carries about 980,000 distinct CDR3 sequences, about 29% recorded once. The sample was PBMCs, mostly from graft donor cells, taken 360 days after TCRalphabeta/CD19-depleted stem cell transplant. The source of these receptors is a boy in the first two years of life who had a stem cell transplant for SCID, so the T cells may come from the graft donor. The CDR3 runs from the conserved cysteine through the conserved F or W. The D gene is left open where the match is weak. Clone size is given for some rows only: seen once, a few or many times, or a class if the clone is expanded.

J: TRBJ1-1; size: NA; V: TRBV7-6; D: NA; CDR3: CASSSIRTEAFF; DNA: TGTGCCAGCAGCTCCATCCGTACTGAAGCTTTCTTT
J: TRBJ2-2; size: NA; V: TRBV6-1; D: NA; CDR3: CASSEATANTGELFF; DNA: TGTGCCAGCAGTGAAGCGACAGCGAACACCGGGGAGCTGTTTTTT
J: TRBJ2-3; size: NA; V: TRBV27; D: TRBD2; CDR3: CASSLVYGGDTQYF; DNA: TGTGCCAGCAGTTTAGTGTACGGGGGGGATACGCAGTATTTT
J: TRBJ2-1; size: NA; V: TRBV20-1; D: TRBD2; CDR3: CSASPPSGGPSYNEQFF; DNA: TGCAGTGCGTCACCACCCAGCGGGGGTCCCTCCTACAATGAGCAGTTCTTC
J: TRBJ1-6; size: NA; V: TRBV9; D: NA; CDR3: CASSVADVNSPLHF; DNA: TGTGCCAGCAGCGTAGCGGACGTCAATTCACCCCTCCACTTT
J: TRBJ2-1; size: few; V: TRBV9; D: NA; CDR3: CASSGRSRAPNEQFF; DNA: TGTGCCAGCAGCGGAAGATCCCGTGCCCCCAATGAGCAGTTCTTC
J: TRBJ2-5; size: NA; V: TRBV5-1; D: NA; CDR3: CASSLNREGATQYF; DNA: TGCGCCAGCAGCCTGAACCGAGAAGGGGCGACCCAGTACTTC
J: TRBJ2-7; size: NA; V: TRBV20-1; D: TRBD1; CDR3: CSARPRTGLTYEQYF; DNA: TGCAGTGCTAGACCCAGGACAGGTTTGACCTACGAGCAGTACTTC
J: TRBJ2-1; size: few; V: TRBV4-3; D: NA; CDR3: CASSQAARLAYEQFF; DNA: TGCGCCAGCAGCCAAGCGGCTAGGTTAGCGTATGAGCAGTTCTTC
J: TRBJ1-5; size: once; V: TRBV24-1; D: NA; CDR3: CATSKSNQPQHF; DNA: TGTGCCACCAGTAAGAGCAATCAGCCCCAGCATTTT
J: TRBJ1-2; size: NA; V: TRBV5-1; D: TRBD1; CDR3: CASSEVRTGPLYGYTF; DNA: TGCGCCAGCAGCGAAGTCCGGACAGGTCCCCTTTATGGCTACACCTTC
J: TRBJ2-3; size: few; V: TRBV29-1; D: NA; CDR3: CSIPANAGARDTQYF; DNA: TGCAGCATTCCCGCTAATGCGGGGGCCAGGGATACGCAGTATTTT
J: TRBJ2-5; size: few; V: TRBV20-1; D: TRBD2; CDR3: CSARSMTSGETQYF; DNA: TGCAGTGCTAGATCCATGACTAGCGGGGAGACCCAGTACTTC
J: TRBJ2-5; size: few; V: TRBV3-1; D: NA; CDR3: CASSRKGTGETQYF; DNA: TGTGCCAGCAGCCGAAAAGGGACGGGAGAGACCCAGTACTTC
J: TRBJ1-1; size: few; V: TRBV7-9; D: NA; CDR3: CASSLGWGARTEAFF; DNA: TGTGCCAGCAGCTTAGGGTGGGGGGCCCGGACTGAAGCTTTCTTT
J: TRBJ1-1; size: few; V: TRBV28; D: NA; CDR3: CASIRRGARSGAFF; DNA: TGTGCCAGCATCAGACGGGGGGCACGATCGGGAGCTTTCTTT
J: TRBJ2-1; size: NA; V: TRBV5-1; D: NA; CDR3: CASSIRGEGNEQFF; DNA: TGCGCCAGCAGCATACGAGGTGAAGGCAATGAGCAGTTCTTC
J: TRBJ2-3; size: few; V: TRBV29-1; D: NA; CDR3: CSAGGPSRSVTDTQYF; DNA: TGCAGCGCTGGGGGTCCGTCCAGGTCAGTCACAGATACGCAGTATTTT
J: TRBJ2-1; size: NA; V: TRBV7-3; D: TRBD2; CDR3: CASSLQREDNEQFF; DNA: TGTGCCAGCAGCTTACAGCGGGAGGACAATGAGCAGTTCTTC
J: TRBJ1-5; size: NA; V: TRBV20-1; D: NA; CDR3: CSARGPQARDSNQPQHF; DNA: TGCAGTGCTAGAGGGCCACAGGCGAGAGATAGCAATCAGCCCCAGCATTTT
J: TRBJ2-7; size: few; V: TRBV4-2; D: NA; CDR3: CASSQDALRARGSYEQYF; DNA: TGTGCCAGCAGCCAAGACGCTTTAAGGGCCAGGGGTTCCTACGAGCAGTACTTC
J: TRBJ2-5; size: few; V: TRBV29-1; D: NA; CDR3: CSVRGGSAETQYF; DNA: TGCAGCGTGAGGGGGGGGTCAGCAGAGACCCAGTACTTC
J: TRBJ1-1; size: NA; V: TRBV5-1; D: TRBD1; CDR3: CASSLRTGGSGTEAFF; DNA: TGCGCCAGCAGCTTGCGGACAGGGGGATCGGGCACTGAAGCTTTCTTT
J: TRBJ2-6; size: NA; V: TRBV7-3; D: NA; CDR3: CASSSRGGTGANVLTF; DNA: TGTGCCAGCAGTTCCAGGGGGGGTACTGGGGCCAACGTCCTGACTTTC
J: TRBJ1-1; size: few; V: TRBV20-1; D: TRBD1; CDR3: CSARDETGGAGWTEAFF; DNA: TGCAGTGCTAGAGACGAAACAGGGGGCGCGGGGTGGACTGAAGCTTTCTTT
J: TRBJ2-7; size: NA; V: TRBV5-1; D: TRBD2; CDR3: CASSLALAGAGEQYF; DNA: TGCGCCAGCAGCTTGGCGCTAGCGGGGGCTGGGGAGCAGTACTTC
J: TRBJ2-3; size: NA; V: TRBV3-1; D: NA; CDR3: CASSLRTRTDTQYF; DNA: TGTGCCAGCAGCCTTCGGACACGGACAGATACGCAGTATTTT
J: TRBJ2-7; size: few; V: TRBV12-3/TRBV12-4; D: TRBD1; CDR3: CASSPPRAGQAFSYEQYF; DNA: TGTGCCAGCAGTCCCCCGAGGGCGGGACAGGCTTTCTCCTACGAGCAGTACTTC
J: TRBJ2-2; size: NA; V: TRBV7-7; D: TRBD2; CDR3: CASSPRGDYTGELFF; DNA: TGTGCCAGCAGCCCCCGGGGGGACTACACCGGGGAGCTGTTTTTT
J: TRBJ2-2; size: NA; V: TRBV30; D: NA; CDR3: CAWSVRRPGELFF; DNA: TGTGCCTGGAGTGTGAGGAGACCCGGGGAGCTGTTTTTT
J: TRBJ2-5; size: few; V: TRBV7-8; D: NA; CDR3: CASSSLMSNQETQYF; DNA: TGTGCCAGCAGCTCCCTAATGAGTAACCAAGAGACCCAGTACTTC
J: TRBJ2-1; size: few; V: TRBV9; D: TRBD2; CDR3: CASSVGAGLGDEQFF; DNA: TGTGCCAGCAGCGTAGGAGCGGGGCTAGGGGATGAGCAGTTCTTC
J: TRBJ1-2; size: NA; V: TRBV2; D: NA; CDR3: CASTPGGWVGYGYTF; DNA: TGTGCCAGCACTCCCGGGGGTTGGGTAGGCTATGGCTACACCTTC
J: TRBJ1-5; size: few; V: TRBV20-1; D: NA; CDR3: CSAGTNNQPQHF; DNA: TGCAGTGCTGGGACTAACAATCAGCCCCAGCATTTT
J: TRBJ2-3; size: many; V: TRBV29-1; D: NA; CDR3: CSVDGGGTDTQYF; DNA: TGCAGCGTTGACGGTGGGGGCACAGATACGCAGTATTTT
J: TRBJ2-3; size: NA; V: TRBV12-3/TRBV12-4; D: NA; CDR3: CASSLPRTDTQYF; DNA: TGTGCCAGCAGTTTACCGAGAACAGATACGCAGTATTTT
J: TRBJ1-3; size: NA; V: TRBV6-2/TRBV6-3; D: NA; CDR3: CASSRWPSSGNTIYF; DNA: TGTGCCAGCAGTCGGTGGCCGTCCTCTGGAAACACCATATATTTT
J: TRBJ1-1; size: NA; V: TRBV4-1; D: NA; CDR3: CASSQDPPHIRKGKKAFF; DNA: TGCGCCAGCAGCCAAGATCCGCCCCACATCAGGAAGGGGAAGAAAGCTTTCTTT
J: TRBJ2-3; size: many; V: TRBV29-1; D: NA; CDR3: CSVLSLWVDTQYF; DNA: TGCAGCGTTCTATCCCTATGGGTGGATACGCAGTATTTT
J: TRBJ1-1; size: NA; V: TRBV12-3/TRBV12-4; D: NA; CDR3: CASSKRGDYTEAFF; DNA: TGTGCCAGCAGTAAGCGGGGGGACTACACTGAAGCTTTCTTT
J: TRBJ2-5; size: many; V: TRBV3-1; D: NA; CDR3: CASSQDTGPRGATQYF; DNA: TGTGCCAGCAGCCAAGATACGGGCCCGAGGGGAGCGACCCAGTACTTC
J: TRBJ1-1; size: NA; V: TRBV27; D: NA; CDR3: CASRRFSDEGEAFF; DNA: TGTGCCAGCAGGCGCTTCTCGGATGAGGGTGAAGCTTTCTTT
J: TRBJ2-1; size: NA; V: TRBV10-3; D: TRBD2; CDR3: CAISDPTSGGRYSYNEQFF; DNA: TGTGCCATCAGTGACCCGACTAGCGGGGGGCGTTACTCCTACAATGAGCAGTTCTTC
J: TRBJ2-3; size: NA; V: TRBV12-3/TRBV12-4; D: TRBD2; CDR3: CASRDGGAFTDTQYF; DNA: TGTGCCAGCAGGGACGGGGGGGCCTTCACAGATACGCAGTATTTT
J: TRBJ1-1; size: NA; V: TRBV20-1; D: NA; CDR3: CSARGRAEAFF; DNA: TGCAGTGCTAGGGGCAGGGCCGAAGCTTTCTTT
J: TRBJ2-3; size: once; V: TRBV5-4; D: TRBD2; CDR3: CASSPGEAGGDTQYF; DNA: TGTGCCAGCAGCCCCGGGGAAGCGGGGGGAGATACGCAGTATTTT
J: TRBJ1-1; size: few; V: TRBV3-1; D: NA; CDR3: CASSHLNTEAFF; DNA: TGTGCCAGCAGCCATTTAAACACTGAAGCTTTCTTT
J: TRBJ2-3; size: NA; V: TRBV5-1; D: NA; CDR3: CASSLGWQLTDTQYF; DNA: TGCGCCAGCAGCTTGGGATGGCAGCTCACAGATACGCAGTATTTT
J: TRBJ2-2; size: NA; V: TRBV19; D: TRBD2; CDR3: CASSIGLAGGANTGELFF; DNA: TGTGCCAGTAGTATAGGTCTAGCGGGGGGAGCGAACACCGGGGAGCTGTTTTTT
J: TRBJ2-1; size: NA; V: TRBV15; D: NA; CDR3: CATSRDLGDKEQFF; DNA: TGTGCCACCAGCAGAGATCTTGGGGACAAAGAGCAGTTCTTC
J: TRBJ2-1; size: few; V: TRBV5-6; D: NA; CDR3: CASSWAGSRSYNEQFF; DNA: TGTGCCAGCAGCTGGGCTGGATCCCGCTCCTACAATGAGCAGTTCTTC
J: TRBJ1-2; size: NA; V: TRBV6-1; D: NA; CDR3: CASWASRVGYGYTF; DNA: TGTGCCAGCTGGGCCTCCAGGGTAGGCTATGGCTACACCTTC
J: TRBJ2-7; size: NA; V: TRBV3-1; D: NA; CDR3: CASSQDLSGLTLYEQYF; DNA: TGTGCCAGCAGCCAAGATTTGTCCGGCCTTACTCTCTACGAGCAGTACTTC
J: TRBJ2-2; size: once; V: TRBV7-3; D: NA; CDR3: CASSLTPFYTRRSERTGELFF; DNA: TGTGCCAGCAGCTTAACCCCCTTTTATACACGGAGGTCGGAACGCACCGGGGAGCTGTTTTTT
J: TRBJ2-7; size: NA; V: TRBV12-3/TRBV12-4; D: TRBD1; CDR3: CASSNPGQVVPDEQYF; DNA: TGTGCCAGCAGTAATCCGGGACAGGTAGTACCGGACGAGCAGTACTTC
J: TRBJ1-2; size: NA; V: TRBV28; D: NA; CDR3: CASRVWSGGNYGYTF; DNA: TGTGCCAGCAGGGTATGGTCTGGAGGTAACTATGGCTACACCTTC